This T cell receptor (beta chain) came from a study of T cells in Graves' hyperthyroidism and ophthalmopathy (dated by TCRdb to the late 2010s). Looking at the study overall: Peripheral blood samples were taken at initial diagnosis, before any treatment was given. To identify TCR V-J signatures that set the groups apart, the researchers used a discovery cohort of more than 95 patients, made up of approximately 43 with Graves' ophthalmopathy and 55 to 65 with stable Graves' hyperthyroidism. An independent validation cohort of around 19 hyperthyroidism patients and about 16 patients who later progressed to ophthalmopathy tested prospective prediction of ophthalmopathy. The roughly 100 discovery patients were randomly divided into training and test sets at a 7:3 ratio. In several Graves' hyperthyroidism patients, the study also compared T-cell repertoires from thyroid tissue with T-cell repertoires from blood. After sampling, hyperthyroidism patients received methimazole starting at 30 mg daily, and ophthalmopathy patients received high-dose intravenous methylprednisolone. The paper reports TCR Vbeta CDR3 sequencing of 140 or so peripheral blood samples: approximately 41 ophthalmopathy, over 70 hyperthyroidism and approximately 17 progressor patients.

Amplification of TCR beta CDR3 regions was carried out from RNA transcripts. The first round of RT-PCR for the TCR CDR3 was performed with the HTBI primer set and the Qiagen OneStep RT-PCR kit. Libraries were constructed in a second round of multiplex PCR, after which size selection and purification were carried out. Paired-end sequencing of the libraries was performed with 100 bp reads on an Illumina HiSeq2000. As for how the authors treated the data: SOAPnuke was used to process the raw data, throwing out any read that contained adapters or uncalled bases, had a mean Phred below 15, or lacked an exact constant-primer or identifier match. High-quality paired reads were merged with COPE v1.2.5, and unique nucleotide sequences were defined as clonotypes. MiTCR v1.1 was used to align the clonotypes against IMGT TRBV, TRBD and TRBJ reference segments. Only V-J combinations with frequency above 0.0001, covering about 99% of repertoires, were analysed. A TCS score was defined as the ratio between F50 (clonal expansion) and ExV (chaos), using BLOSUM62-based TCRdist between CDR3 peptides within each V-J. Welch's t-statistics and random forest reduced fewer than 550 V-J features to 10 to 15, which were used in a naive Bayes classifier (R e1071). TCRdb cleaned the public reads at Q25 with fastp, built clones with MiXCR and kept in-frame beta chains. When rows share a CDR3 protein, they turn into one entry using the most common DNA and genes. The authors' filters were not applied to this entry. The table for this sample lists fewer than 900,000 distinct CDR3 sequences; 15% to 20% of them were counted only once. Over 7.5% of the sample is in the top ten clones.

A patient counted as having stable Graves' hyperthyroidism if no progression to ophthalmopathy occurred over 18 months of follow-up. Hyperthyroidism patients were aged 18 to 65 years and newly diagnosed, with disease duration of less than 2 months. Any patient with an uncontrolled infection, another autoimmune disease, pregnancy or lactation was excluded. Diagnoses were established on the basis of clinical symptoms, serum thyroxine and TRAb, thyroid ultrasound, and orbital computed tomography. Ficoll-Paque density gradient centrifugation was used to isolate PBMCs from 8.5 to 10 ml of fresh peripheral blood. Trizol reagent was used to extract total RNA, and RNA quality was then checked on an Agilent 2100 Bioanalyzer. What the research found in general, with its limitations: A 13 V-J signature model separated ophthalmopathy from stable hyperthyroidism, with around 88% sensitivity and about 81% specificity in cross-validation and 80%/75% in testing. Sample size was not statistically predetermined, and investigators were not blinded to group allocation. During validation, the model predicted progression to ophthalmopathy a median of approximately 6.5 months ahead of onset, with approximately 71% sensitivity and around 72% specificity. Most expanded thyroid clonotypes (frequency above 0.001) were also detected in blood, suggesting blood repertoires may reflect thyroid immune responses.

From cysteine to phenylalanine, the CDR3 is 12 amino acids long. Only the CDR3 region is kept as DNA, spanning 36 bases read in frame from base 1. Deletion took 4 bases off V and 12 bases off J, with a span of 10 bases between the germline ends. Looking up the germline V gene yields CDR1 MNHNS and CDR2 SASEGT. This clonotype showed up just a few times. Its antigen is unknown. Per-base qualities were not stored, and no clone one base away is much larger. The source material was blood. The TCR originated in a man aged 18 to 30 with Graves' hyperthyroidism. The V and J genes are TRBV6-1 and TRBJ1-6; the D gene is not confidently resolved. The CDR3 here reads CASSGPHLPLHF. The DNA is as follows: TGTGCCAGCAGTGGACCGCACCTACCCCTCCACTTT.